This T cell receptor (beta chain) was retrieved from a study of CD4 T cells in relation to SARS-CoV-2 and coronaviruses. Overall study context: After roughly ten days of antigen culture, PBMC TCR beta CDR3s were sequenced. No peptide or an HIV-1 Nef peptide pool served as negative control.

Before the COVID-19 pandemic, during about 2010-2018, CD4+ T cells were taken from unexposed donors. After ten to eleven days of culture, CD4+ T cells were isolated. Unexposed-donor CD4+ T cells were probed with SARS-CoV-2 S/N and four cold-coronavirus spikes, cells permitting. Using immunoSEQ multiplex PCR, the repertoire was profiled, and TCRdb retains in-frame clones only, with some absent. The sample yields fewer than 20,000 clones, around 75% seen once. Comment on this clone: Its cognate antigen is unknown.

Points from the study as a whole: Crossreactivity was assessed only for spike protein, not other viral proteins.

Trimming pared 1 base from V and 4 bases from J, leaving 10 bases between. The CDR3 has 14 amino acids. Germline CDR1 is SGHAT and CDR2 is FQNNGV. The chain uses TRBV11-2 and TRBJ2-5; the D gene is possibly TRBD2 (6 bases). The sample consisted of CD4+ T cells from PBMCs, cultured in vitro. The TCR comes from a human donor in good health. CDR3 sequence (DNA): TGTGCCAGCAGCTTAGCGGCCGGGGGAGAGACCCAGTACTTC. Protein: CASSLAAGGETQYF.